The rows below give T cell receptor beta chains drawn from one sample of a study of shared clonotypes between healthy human individuals. Measured with immunoSEQ multiplex PCR; TCRdb has only the in-frame clones, and not every one. The sample has 2 million to 2.5 million clones; approximately 96% are singletons. Sequences were obtained from naive CD4+ T cells sorted from blood. All receptors derive from a man younger than 30 in good health. Both conserved end residues are part of each CDR3. D genes are given only for firm matches. For some rows the clone size is stated as once, few or many, or as a class when expanded; others skip it.

TRBV27	TRBJ2-7	TRBD1	.	CASSKGTVIFSEQYF	TGTGCCAGCAGTAAAGGGACAGTGATCTTCTCCGAGCAGTACTTC
TRBV28	TRBJ2-7	TRBD1	.	CASSLSTGGINEQYF	TGTGCCAGCAGTTTATCTACAGGGGGTATTAACGAGCAGTACTTC
TRBV6-6	TRBJ1-4	.	.	CASSLPDSLILEKLFF	TGTGCCAGCAGTTTACCGGACAGTCTCATCCTTGAAAAACTGTTTTTT
TRBV5-4	TRBJ2-2	TRBD2	once	CASSLALVSGRNTGELFF	TGTGCCAGCAGCTTGGCCCTGGTTAGCGGGAGGAACACCGGGGAGCTGTTTTTT
TRBV5-1	TRBJ2-7	TRBD1	once	CASRTGTGSYEQYF	TGCGCCAGCAGGACCGGGACAGGGAGTTACGAGCAGTACTTC
TRBV30	TRBJ1-6	.	.	CAWSVPPLRPLHF	TGTGCCTGGAGTGTACCCCCGCTGAGACCCCTCCACTTT
TRBV10-3	TRBJ2-7	TRBD1	once	CAISVPGQPDEQYF	TGTGCCATCAGTGTACCGGGACAGCCTGACGAGCAGTACTTC
TRBV9	TRBJ1-1	.	.	CASSGLGGSLPTEAFF	TGTGCCAGCAGCGGCCTCGGGGGCTCCCTCCCCACTGAAGCTTTCTTT
TRBV10-1	TRBJ2-7	.	.	CASSGSTQGEQYF	TGCGCCAGCAGTGGATCCACACAGGGCGAGCAGTACTTC
TRBV5-6	TRBJ2-5	TRBD1	once	CASSSTGGPGETQYF	TGTGCCAGCAGCTCCACAGGGGGCCCGGGGGAGACCCAGTACTTC
TRBV7-9	TRBJ1-3	.	.	CASSLIEGTIYF	TGTGCCAGCAGCTTAATAGAGGGCACCATATATTTT
TRBV6-1	TRBJ1-2	.	.	CASSSDRFPNYGYTF	TGTGCCAGCAGCTCGGACAGATTTCCTAACTATGGCTACACCTTC
TRBV5-1	TRBJ2-1	TRBD2	.	CASSSRLAGGSGGEQFF	TGCGCCAGCAGTTCCCGACTGGCGGGGGGCTCGGGCGGCGAGCAGTTCTTC
TRBV7-8	TRBJ2-7	TRBD2	.	CASSLLTSGPYEQYF	TGTGCCAGCAGCTTGTTGACTAGCGGGCCCTACGAGCAGTACTTC